These T cell receptor beta chains were read from a single sample in a study of cytomegalovirus exposure and HLA in healthy donors. TCRdb's copy holds only in-frame clones and misses some; the assay was immunoSEQ multiplex PCR. The sample consists of some 200,000 clones, 83% of them appearing once. Sequencing used PBMCs. The receptors shown here come from a girl aged 5-17 years in good health and CMV-seronegative. CDR3s include the opening cysteine and the closing phenylalanine or tryptophan. The D gene is left open where the match is weak. Clone size appears in some rows only: once, few, many, or a class for an expanded clone.

d_call | j_call | v_call | clone_size | cdr3_aa | cdr3_nt
NA | TRBJ1-4 | TRBV6-1 | NA | CASSEVEREKLFF | TGTGCCAGCAGTGAAGTGGAGAGAGAAAAACTGTTTTTT
TRBD2 | TRBJ2-7 | TRBV28 | NA | CASTPGGLVYEQYF | TGTGCCAGCACCCCGGGGGGACTAGTCTACGAGCAGTACTTC
NA | TRBJ2-7 | TRBV19 | NA | CASSILATASYEQYF | TGTGCCAGTAGTATTTTAGCAACGGCCAGCTACGAGCAGTACTTC
NA | TRBJ2-1 | TRBV28 | once | CASSLSGDSYNEQFF | TGTGCCAGCAGTTTATCGGGGGACTCCTACAATGAGCAGTTCTTC
TRBD1 | TRBJ1-1 | TRBV5-6 | NA | CASSWGTGPLTTEAFF | TGTGCCAGCAGCTGGGGGACAGGGCCCCTGACCACTGAAGCTTTCTTT
TRBD2 | TRBJ2-7 | TRBV7-9 | once | CASSLGAGDRREQYF | TGTGCCAGCAGCTTAGGCGCGGGAGATCGGCGGGAGCAGTACTTC
TRBD1 | TRBJ2-7 | TRBV9 | once | CASSTGQGVNYEQYF | TGTGCCAGCAGCACTGGACAGGGTGTGAACTACGAGCAGTACTTC
TRBD2 | TRBJ2-3 | TRBV5-1 | once | CASSSQAGAADTQYF | TGCGCCAGCAGCTCCCAAGCGGGAGCCGCAGATACGCAGTATTTT
NA | TRBJ1-1 | TRBV18 | NA | CASSPIRVQAGGGDTEAFF | TGTGCCAGCTCACCCATTAGGGTGCAGGCAGGTGGGGGGGACACTGAAGCTTTCTTT
TRBD2 | TRBJ2-5 | TRBV29-1 | NA | CSVVGLAGVIRQETQYF | TGCAGCGTTGTCGGACTAGCGGGGGTAATAAGACAAGAGACCCAGTACTTC
NA | TRBJ2-1 | TRBV7-9 | NA | CASSLEEDEQFF | TGTGCCAGCAGCTTAGAGGAGGATGAGCAGTTCTTC
TRBD1 | TRBJ2-6 | TRBV18 | few | CASSLPGQGLSGANVLTF | TGTGCCAGCTCACTACCGGGACAGGGGCTCTCTGGGGCCAACGTCCTGACTTTC
NA | TRBJ2-7 | TRBV7-9 | NA | CSSSLHYYEQYF | TGTTCCAGCAGTTTGCACTACTACGAGCAGTACTTC
TRBD1 | TRBJ1-5 | TRBV28 | once | CASSPSTGLQPQHF | TGTGCCAGCAGTCCTTCGACAGGGCTTCAGCCCCAGCATTTT
TRBD2 | TRBJ2-7 | TRBV11-1 | NA | CASSSPGAGGEQYF | TGTGCCAGCAGCTCCCCGGGGGCGGGAGGCGAGCAGTACTTC
TRBD1 | TRBJ2-7 | TRBV2 | NA | CASSPPGGTGGRSYEQYF | TGTGCCAGCAGCCCCCCGGGCGGGACAGGGGGCCGCTCCTACGAGCAGTACTTC
TRBD1 | TRBJ1-1 | TRBV9 | NA | CASSAGPRTGALRNTEAFF | TGTGCCAGCAGCGCCGGACCCCGGACAGGAGCCCTCAGGAACACTGAAGCTTTCTTT
NA | TRBJ2-3 | TRBV5-4 | once | CAVLGTDTQYF | TGTGCCGTACTAGGCACAGATACGCAGTATTTT
NA | TRBJ1-5 | TRBV30 | NA | CAWGGSSNQPQHF | TGTGCCTGGGGGGGGTCCAGCAATCAGCCCCAGCATTTT
TRBD1 | TRBJ1-2 | TRBV2 | once | CASSEVPGQGTYGYTF | TGTGCCAGCAGTGAAGTCCCGGGACAGGGTACCTATGGCTACACCTTC
TRBD2 | TRBJ2-3 | TRBV7-8 | NA | CASSFSSGGPLTDTQYF | TGTGCCAGCAGCTTTTCTAGCGGGGGGCCGCTCACAGATACGCAGTATTTT
TRBD2 | TRBJ2-7 | TRBV5-1 | NA | CASSLETSGPYEQYF | TGCGCCAGCAGCTTGGAAACTAGCGGACCGTACGAGCAGTACTTC
NA | TRBJ1-2 | TRBV9 | NA | CASSTPPGEDRGAAF | TGTGCCAGCAGCACACCCCCCGGGGAGGACCGGGGCGCTGCCTTC
TRBD1 | TRBJ2-1 | TRBV7-9 | NA | CASSSLDRGVKLANEQFF | TGTGCCAGCAGCTCATTGGACAGGGGCGTTAAATTGGCCAATGAGCAGTTCTTC
NA | TRBJ1-2 | TRBV7-3 | NA | CASSLNGAANYGYTF | TGTGCCAGCAGCTTAAATGGGGCGGCTAACTATGGCTACACCTTC
NA | TRBJ2-2 | TRBV6-5 | NA | CASSYQLHTGELFF | TGTGCCAGCAGTTACCAACTTCACACCGGGGAGCTGTTTTTT
NA | TRBJ2-7 | TRBV5-5 | NA | CASSPDYGPYEQYF | TGTGCCAGCAGTCCCGACTACGGCCCTTACGAGCAGTACTTC
NA | TRBJ2-3 | TRBV13 | NA | CASTQWGVQTDTQYF | TGTGCCAGCACCCAATGGGGGGTCCAAACAGATACGCAGTATTTT
TRBD2 | TRBJ2-1 | TRBV19 | NA | CASSSGTSGRGEQFF | TGTGCCAGTAGTTCAGGGACTAGCGGGCGGGGTGAGCAGTTCTTC
NA | TRBJ2-7 | TRBV7-8 | NA | CASSFYGEGSEQYF | TGTGCCAGCAGCTTCTACGGGGAAGGTAGCGAGCAGTACTTC
NA | TRBJ2-5 | TRBV19 | NA | CASSINGEETQYF | TGTGCCAGTAGTATAAACGGGGAAGAGACCCAGTACTTC
TRBD2 | TRBJ2-1 | TRBV19 | once | CASCPRAGVGDEQFF | TGTGCCAGTTGCCCTAGGGCGGGAGTAGGTGATGAGCAGTTCTTC
TRBD1 | TRBJ1-5 | TRBV5-1 | NA | CASSRGDRVNQPQHF | TGCGCCAGCAGCAGGGGGGACAGGGTCAATCAGCCCCAGCATTTT
TRBD1 | TRBJ1-1 | TRBV29-1 | NA | CSVVGSGGPGTEAFF | TGCAGCGTTGTTGGGTCAGGGGGTCCAGGCACTGAAGCTTTCTTT
NA | TRBJ1-1 | TRBV7-8 | NA | CASGGQQNTEAFF | TGTGCCAGCGGCGGGCAACAGAACACTGAAGCTTTCTTT
NA | TRBJ2-1 | TRBV28 | few | CASSLVGGNEQFF | TGTGCCAGCAGTTTAGTAGGGGGAAATGAGCAGTTCTTC
NA | TRBJ2-7 | TRBV7-9 | NA | CASSLEGGRGEQYF | TGTGCCAGCAGCTTAGAGGGTGGGAGAGGGGAGCAGTACTTC
NA | TRBJ2-3 | TRBV29-1 | NA | CSVSDRNTDTQYF | TGCAGCGTCTCCGACAGAAACACAGATACGCAGTATTTT
NA | TRBJ1-1 | TRBV5-1 | NA | CASSLTTGVSTEAFF | TGCGCCAGCAGCCTGACGACAGGCGTGAGCACTGAAGCTTTCTTT
NA | TRBJ1-2 | TRBV9 | NA | CASSVREGGGYGYTF | TGTGCCAGCAGCGTAAGGGAGGGGGGGGGCTATGGCTACACCTTC
NA | TRBJ1-1 | TRBV14 | NA | CASSQAGALNTEAFF | TGTGCCAGCAGCCAAGCGGGAGCCTTGAACACTGAAGCTTTCTTT
NA | TRBJ2-3 | TRBV25-1 | NA | CASSEYRAAEGHTDTQYF | TGTGCCAGCAGTGAATACCGGGCAGCAGAGGGCCACACAGATACGCAGTATTTT
NA | TRBJ2-5 | TRBV7-3 | NA | CASSLTLSSETQYF | TGTGCCAGCAGCTTGACACTCTCCAGTGAGACCCAGTACTTC
NA | TRBJ1-2 | TRBV7-8 | once | CASSFGGQSYGYTF | TGTGCCAGCAGCTTCGGGGGGCAGTCCTATGGCTACACCTTC
NA | TRBJ2-5 | TRBV7-7 | NA | CASSLYPRQGGQETQYF | TGTGCCAGCAGCTTATACCCTCGGCAGGGGGGTCAAGAGACCCAGTACTTC
NA | TRBJ2-7 | TRBV7-9 | NA | CASSLGLRLESYEQYF | TGTGCCAGCAGCTTAGGACTCCGGCTTGAGAGCTACGAGCAGTACTTC
NA | TRBJ1-1 | TRBV15 | NA | CATSRTTEAFF | TGTGCCACCAGCAGAACTACTGAAGCTTTCTTT
TRBD1 | TRBJ2-1 | TRBV7-3 | NA | CASSQGDRYNEQFF | TGTGCCAGCAGCCAGGGGGACCGCTACAATGAGCAGTTCTTC
TRBD1 | TRBJ1-2 | TRBV18 | NA | CASSPEDRAYYGYTF | TGTGCCAGCTCACCGGAGGACAGGGCGTACTATGGCTACACCTTC
NA | TRBJ2-7 | TRBV28 | NA | CASSLGGDTYEQYF | TGTGCCAGCAGTTTAGGGGGGGACACCTACGAGCAGTACTTC
NA | TRBJ2-7 | TRBV7-9 | NA | CASSLSFGLGEQYF | TGTGCCAGCAGCTTAAGTTTTGGGCTGGGCGAGCAGTACTTC
TRBD2 | TRBJ2-1 | TRBV5-1 | NA | CASDSGRGLNEQFF | TGCGCCAGCGATAGCGGGAGAGGATTGAATGAGCAGTTCTTC
NA | TRBJ2-7 | TRBV18 | NA | CASSPQGGALSYEQYF | TGTGCCAGCTCACCACAAGGGGGGGCCCTCTCCTACGAGCAGTACTTC
TRBD2 | TRBJ2-7 | TRBV7-6 | many | CASSSGLAGGEQYF | TGTGCCAGCAGCTCAGGACTAGCGGGCGGGGAGCAGTACTTC
TRBD1 | TRBJ2-7 | TRBV29-1 | once | CSVGQYEQYF | TGCAGCGTGGGACAGTACGAGCAGTACTTC